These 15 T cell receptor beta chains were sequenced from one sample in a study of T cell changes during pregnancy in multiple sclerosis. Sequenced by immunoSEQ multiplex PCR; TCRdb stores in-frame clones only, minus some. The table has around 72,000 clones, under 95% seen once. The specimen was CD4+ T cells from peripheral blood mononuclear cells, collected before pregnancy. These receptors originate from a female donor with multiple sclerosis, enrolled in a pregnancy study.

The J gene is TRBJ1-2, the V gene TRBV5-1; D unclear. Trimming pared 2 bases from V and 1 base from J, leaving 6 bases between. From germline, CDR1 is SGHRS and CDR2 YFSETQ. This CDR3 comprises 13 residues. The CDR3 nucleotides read TGCGCCAGCAGCTTCCGGGATAACTATGGCTACACCTTC. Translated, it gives CASSFRDNYGYTF.

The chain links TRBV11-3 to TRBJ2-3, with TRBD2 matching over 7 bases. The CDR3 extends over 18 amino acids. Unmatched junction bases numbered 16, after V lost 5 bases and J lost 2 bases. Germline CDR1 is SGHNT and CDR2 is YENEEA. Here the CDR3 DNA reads TGTGCCAGCAGCCCCCCTGATGTTCTCGGGGGGATCACAGATACGCAGTATTTT. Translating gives CASSPPDVLGGITDTQYF.

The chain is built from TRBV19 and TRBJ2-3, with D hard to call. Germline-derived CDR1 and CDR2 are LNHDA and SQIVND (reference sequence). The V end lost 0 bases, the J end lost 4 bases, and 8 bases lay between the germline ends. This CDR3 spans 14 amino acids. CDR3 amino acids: CASSIDPGSDTQYF. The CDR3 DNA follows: TGTGCCAGTAGTATAGATCCCGGGTCAGATACGCAGTATTTT.

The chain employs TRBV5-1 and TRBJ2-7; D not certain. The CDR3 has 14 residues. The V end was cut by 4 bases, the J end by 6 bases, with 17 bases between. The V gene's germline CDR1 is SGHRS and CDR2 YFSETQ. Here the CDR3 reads CASSESVSSSEQYF. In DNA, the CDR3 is TGCGCCAGCAGCGAAAGCGTTTCCTCATCCGAGCAGTACTTC.

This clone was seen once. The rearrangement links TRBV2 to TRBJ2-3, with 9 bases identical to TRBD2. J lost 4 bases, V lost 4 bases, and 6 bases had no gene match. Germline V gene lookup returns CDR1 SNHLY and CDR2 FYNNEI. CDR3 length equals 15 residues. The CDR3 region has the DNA TGTGCCAGCAGTGGTGGAGCGGGAGGTTCAGATACGCAGTATTTT. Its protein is CASSGGAGGSDTQYF.

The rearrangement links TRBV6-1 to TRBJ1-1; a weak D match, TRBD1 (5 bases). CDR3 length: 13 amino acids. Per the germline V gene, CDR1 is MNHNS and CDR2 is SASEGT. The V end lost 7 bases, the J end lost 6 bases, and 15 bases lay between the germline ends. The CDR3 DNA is TGTGCCAGCAAAATACAGGCAGCCTCTGAAGCTTTCTTT. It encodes CASKIQAASEAFF.

The CDR3 DNA follows: TGTGCCAGCAGCTTGGAGGGACAGGGGGCGAATGAGCAGTTCTTC. Amino acid sequence: CASSLEGQGANEQFF. V is TRBV5-4 and J is TRBJ2-1; TRBD1 matches at 12 bases. The germline gives CDR1 SGHNT, CDR2 YYREEE (reference sequence). The CDR3 covers 15 residues. J lost 7 bases, V lost 0 bases, and 2 bases had no gene match.

CDR3 protein: CASSPWDRGGPGELFF. DNA for the CDR3: TGTGCCAGCAGCCCCTGGGACAGGGGGGGCCCCGGGGAGCTGTTTTTT. The chain employs TRBV9 and TRBJ2-2; TRBD1 matches at 11 bases. The V segment lost 4 bases and the J segment 6 bases; nucleotides outside the gene matches: 8. In germline, CDR1 is SGDLS, CDR2 YYNGEE. CDR3 length: 16 amino acids.

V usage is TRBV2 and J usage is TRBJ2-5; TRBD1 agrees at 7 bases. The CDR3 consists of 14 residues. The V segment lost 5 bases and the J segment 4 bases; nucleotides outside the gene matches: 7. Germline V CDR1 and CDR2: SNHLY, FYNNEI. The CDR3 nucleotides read TGTGCCAGCAGTCAAGACAGGGCCGGAGAGACCCAGTACTTC. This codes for CASSQDRAGETQYF.

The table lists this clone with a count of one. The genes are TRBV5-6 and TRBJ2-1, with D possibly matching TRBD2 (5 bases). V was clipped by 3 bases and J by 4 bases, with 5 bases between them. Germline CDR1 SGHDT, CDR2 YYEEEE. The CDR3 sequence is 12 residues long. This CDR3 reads CASSWEYNEQFF. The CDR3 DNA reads TGTGCCAGCAGCTGGGAGTACAATGAGCAGTTCTTC.

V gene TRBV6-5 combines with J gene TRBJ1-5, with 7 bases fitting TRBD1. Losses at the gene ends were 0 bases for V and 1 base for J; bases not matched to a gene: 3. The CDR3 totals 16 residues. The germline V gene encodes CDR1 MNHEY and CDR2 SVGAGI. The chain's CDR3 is CASSYSRQGSNQPQHF. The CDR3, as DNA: TGTGCCAGCAGTTACTCGAGACAGGGAAGCAATCAGCCCCAGCATTTT.

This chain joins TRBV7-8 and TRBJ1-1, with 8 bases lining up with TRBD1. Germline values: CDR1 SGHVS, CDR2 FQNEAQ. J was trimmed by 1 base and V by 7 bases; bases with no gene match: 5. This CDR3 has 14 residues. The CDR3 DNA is TGTGCCAGCAATACCGGGACAGGGAACACTGAAGCTTTCTTT. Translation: CASNTGTGNTEAFF.

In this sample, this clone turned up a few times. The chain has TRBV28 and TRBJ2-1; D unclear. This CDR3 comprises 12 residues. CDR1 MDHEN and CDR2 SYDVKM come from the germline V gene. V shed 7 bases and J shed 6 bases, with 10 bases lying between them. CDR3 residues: CASKTYSNEQFF. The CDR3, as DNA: TGTGCCAGCAAAACATATTCCAATGAGCAGTTCTTC.

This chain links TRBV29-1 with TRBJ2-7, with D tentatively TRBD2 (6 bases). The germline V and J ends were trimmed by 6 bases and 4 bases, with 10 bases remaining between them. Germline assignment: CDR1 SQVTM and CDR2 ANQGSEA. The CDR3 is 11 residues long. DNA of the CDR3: TGCAGCGTAAGAGGAGGGTACGAGCAGTACTTC. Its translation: CSVRGGYEQYF.

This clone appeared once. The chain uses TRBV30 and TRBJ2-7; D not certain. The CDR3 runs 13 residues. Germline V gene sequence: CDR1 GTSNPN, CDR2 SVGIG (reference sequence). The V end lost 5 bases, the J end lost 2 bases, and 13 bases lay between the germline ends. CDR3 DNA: TGTGCCTGGGTCCAGCAGGTTCCCTACGAGCAGTACTTC. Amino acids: CAWVQQVPYEQYF.